This TCR beta chain was obtained from a study of tissue T cells after allogeneic stem cell transplantation. Turning to this clone: Its antigen is currently unknown. The listed genes are named as in mouse. The read falls 1 residue short of the CDR3 end, and the missing part is taken from the germline J gene.

The germline V gene encodes CDR1 NNHNN and CDR2 SYGAGS (reference sequence). This CDR3 comprises 13 residues. Trimming removed 0 bases from V and 4 bases from J, with 7 bases in between. Described time point: mouse harvest day 7 after allogeneic transplant. The graft held 10^6 splenic CD5+ T cells and 10^7 T-cell-depleted bone marrow cells. Mice had MHC-mismatched B6 into BALB/c GVHD, sampled day 7 or 14. Here immunoSEQ multiplex PCR was the method, and the copy in TCRdb shows in-frame clones only, minus some. Found here are more than 10,000 clones, around two fifths of them singletons; the top ten hold 1.8%. Study observations and caveats: Only a limited share of tissue TCRs appeared in blood or spleen. TCR repertoires tracked anatomic similarity, regardless of disease or transplant status. The patient cohort was small and clinically heterogeneous, with limited sampling depth.

The sequenced sample was skin. This TCR was recovered from a female BALB/c mouse given C57BL/6 T cells with graft-versus-host disease after an allogeneic hematopoietic cell transplant. The chain employs TRBV13-2 and TRBJ1-2; maybe TRBD1 (5 bases). CDR3 residues: CASGDGGGSDYTF. Incomplete CDR3 DNA: TGTGCCAGCGGTGATGGGGGCGGCTCCGACTACACC.